The entry below gives a single T cell receptor (beta chain) sequence along with its context. Its antigen is not identified. With the Oncomine TCR Beta short-read assay, DNA from cultured CD4+ T cells was sequenced. In this case, cultured CD4+ T cells provided the extracted genomic DNA. TCRdb re-called the PCR reads through MiXCR, storing one row per CDR3 protein. The data show approximately 9,100 distinct CDR3 sequences, with about 35% seen just once and roughly 23% held by the top ten. This entry comes from a study of vaccination and CD4 T cells after COVID-19. Study in general: Following dose two, a median approximately 65 days (range 14 to 241) passed before post-vaccine samples were taken.

The germline V gene has CDR1 SGHDN and CDR2 FVKESK. This CDR3 spans 12 amino acids. The V end was cut by 5 bases, the J end by 14 bases, with 13 bases between. The treatment denotes: 10-day PBMC culture with coronavirus spike peptide pools or control peptides (ViraFEST assay). Investigators obtained the unexposed donor's CD4+ T cells before the COVID-19 pandemic (2011-2018). The sequence came from a human donor in good health. The chain links TRBV14 to TRBJ1-6; D uncertain. The sample was CD4+ T cells from blood, cultured in vitro. CDR3 sequence: CASSSRVGTLHF. CDR3 DNA sequence: TGTGCCAGCAGCTCGCGTGTTGGGACCCTCCACTTT.